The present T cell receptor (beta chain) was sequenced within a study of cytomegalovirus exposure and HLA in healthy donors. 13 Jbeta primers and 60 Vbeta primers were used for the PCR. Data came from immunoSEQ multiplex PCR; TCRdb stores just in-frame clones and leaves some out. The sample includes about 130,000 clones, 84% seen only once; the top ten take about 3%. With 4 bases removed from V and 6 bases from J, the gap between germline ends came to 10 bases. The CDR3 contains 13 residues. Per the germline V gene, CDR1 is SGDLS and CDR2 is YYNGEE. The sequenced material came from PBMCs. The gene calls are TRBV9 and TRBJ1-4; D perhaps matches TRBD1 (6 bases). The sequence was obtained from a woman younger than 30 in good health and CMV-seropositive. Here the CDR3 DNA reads TGTGCCAGCAGCCCACGGACAGATGAAAAACTGTTTTTT. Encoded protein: CASSPRTDEKLFF.